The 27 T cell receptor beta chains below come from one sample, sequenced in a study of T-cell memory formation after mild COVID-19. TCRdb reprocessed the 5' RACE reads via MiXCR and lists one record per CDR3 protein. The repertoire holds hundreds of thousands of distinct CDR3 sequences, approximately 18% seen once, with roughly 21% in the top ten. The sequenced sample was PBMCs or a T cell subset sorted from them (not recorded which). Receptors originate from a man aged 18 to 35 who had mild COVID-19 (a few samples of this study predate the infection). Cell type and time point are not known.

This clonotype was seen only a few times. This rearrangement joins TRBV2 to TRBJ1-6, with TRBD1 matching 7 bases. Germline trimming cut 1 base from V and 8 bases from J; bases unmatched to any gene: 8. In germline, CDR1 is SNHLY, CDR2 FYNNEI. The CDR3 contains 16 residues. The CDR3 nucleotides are TGTGCCAGCAGTGAAGAGGAGGGACAGACTCATTCACCCCTCCACTTT. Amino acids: CASSEEEGQTHSPLHF.

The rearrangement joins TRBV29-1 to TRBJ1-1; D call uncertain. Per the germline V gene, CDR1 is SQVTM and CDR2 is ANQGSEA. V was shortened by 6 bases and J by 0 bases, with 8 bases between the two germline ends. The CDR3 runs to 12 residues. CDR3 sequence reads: CSVRFMNTEAFF. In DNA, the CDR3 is TGCAGCGTCCGGTTCATGAACACTGAAGCTTTCTTT.

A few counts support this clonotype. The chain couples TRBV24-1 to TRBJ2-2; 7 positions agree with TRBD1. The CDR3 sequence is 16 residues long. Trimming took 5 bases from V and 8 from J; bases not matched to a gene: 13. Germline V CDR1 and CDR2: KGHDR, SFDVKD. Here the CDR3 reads CATSGEWDSLNGELFF. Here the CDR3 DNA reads TGTGCCACCAGTGGGGAATGGGACAGCTTGAATGGGGAGCTGTTTTTT.

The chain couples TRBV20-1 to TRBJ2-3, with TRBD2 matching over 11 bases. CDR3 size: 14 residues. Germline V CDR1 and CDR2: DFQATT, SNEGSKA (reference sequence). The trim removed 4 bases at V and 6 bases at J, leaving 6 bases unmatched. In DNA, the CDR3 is TGCAGTGCTAAACTAGCGGGGGAGCTGGATACGCAGTATTTT. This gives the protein CSAKLAGELDTQYF.

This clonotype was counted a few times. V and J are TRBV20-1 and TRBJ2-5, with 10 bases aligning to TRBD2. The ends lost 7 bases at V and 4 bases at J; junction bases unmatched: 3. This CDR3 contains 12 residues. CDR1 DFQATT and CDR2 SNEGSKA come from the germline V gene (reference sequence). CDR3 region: CSGAGGRETQYF. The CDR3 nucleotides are TGCAGTGGAGCGGGGGGGCGAGAGACCCAGTACTTC.

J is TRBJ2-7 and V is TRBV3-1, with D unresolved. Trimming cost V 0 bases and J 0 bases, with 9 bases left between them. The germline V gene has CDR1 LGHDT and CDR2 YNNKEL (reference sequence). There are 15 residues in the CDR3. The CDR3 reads CASSQEPRSSYEQYF. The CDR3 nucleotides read TGTGCCAGCAGCCAAGAGCCCAGGAGCTCCTACGAGCAGTACTTC.

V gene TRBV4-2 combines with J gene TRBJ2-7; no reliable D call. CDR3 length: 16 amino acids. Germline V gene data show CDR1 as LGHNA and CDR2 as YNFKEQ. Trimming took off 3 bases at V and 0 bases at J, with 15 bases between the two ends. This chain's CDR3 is CASSHYHDRSSYEQYF. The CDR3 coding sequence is TGTGCCAGCAGCCATTACCATGACCGCAGCTCCTACGAGCAGTACTTC.

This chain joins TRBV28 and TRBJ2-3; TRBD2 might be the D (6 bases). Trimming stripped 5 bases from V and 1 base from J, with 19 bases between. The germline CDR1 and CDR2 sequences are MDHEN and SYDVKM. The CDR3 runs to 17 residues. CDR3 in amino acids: CASSPLDGTGGTDTQYF. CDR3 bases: TGTGCCAGCAGTCCGCTAGACGGGACGGGGGGCACAGATACGCAGTATTTT.

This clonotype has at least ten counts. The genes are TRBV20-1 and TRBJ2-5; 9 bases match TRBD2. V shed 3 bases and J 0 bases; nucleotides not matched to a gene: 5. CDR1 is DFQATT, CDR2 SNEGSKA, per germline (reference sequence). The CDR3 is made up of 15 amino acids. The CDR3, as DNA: TGCAGTGCTAGGGCAGCTAGCGGGGACCAAGAGACCCAGTACTTC. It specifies CSARAASGDQETQYF.

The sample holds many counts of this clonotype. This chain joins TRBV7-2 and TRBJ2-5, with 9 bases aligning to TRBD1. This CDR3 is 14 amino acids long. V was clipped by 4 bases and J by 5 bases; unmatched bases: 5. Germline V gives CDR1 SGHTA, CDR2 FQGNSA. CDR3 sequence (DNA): TGTGCCAGCAGCTGGGGACAGGGAAGGGAGACCCAGTACTTC. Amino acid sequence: CASSWGQGRETQYF.

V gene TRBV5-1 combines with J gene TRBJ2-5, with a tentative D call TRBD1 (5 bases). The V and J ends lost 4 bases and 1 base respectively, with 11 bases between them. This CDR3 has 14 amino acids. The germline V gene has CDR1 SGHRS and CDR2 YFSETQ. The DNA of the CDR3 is TGCGCCAGCAGCCAACAGGATCTCCAAGAGACCCAGTACTTC. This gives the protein CASSQQDLQETQYF.

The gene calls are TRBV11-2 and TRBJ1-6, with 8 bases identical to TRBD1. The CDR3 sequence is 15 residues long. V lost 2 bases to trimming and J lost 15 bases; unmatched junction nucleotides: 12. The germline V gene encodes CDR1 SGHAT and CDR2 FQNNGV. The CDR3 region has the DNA TGTGCCAGCAGCTTACCAGGGGGCCGTCTCTCGGTCCTCCACTTT. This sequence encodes CASSLPGGRLSVLHF.

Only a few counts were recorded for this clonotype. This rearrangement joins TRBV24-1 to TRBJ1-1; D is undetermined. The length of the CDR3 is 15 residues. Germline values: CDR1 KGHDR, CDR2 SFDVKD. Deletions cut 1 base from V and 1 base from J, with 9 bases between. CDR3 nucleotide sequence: TGTGCCACCAGTGATTTATCGGCGGGGAACACTGAAGCTTTCTTT. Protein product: CATSDLSAGNTEAFF.

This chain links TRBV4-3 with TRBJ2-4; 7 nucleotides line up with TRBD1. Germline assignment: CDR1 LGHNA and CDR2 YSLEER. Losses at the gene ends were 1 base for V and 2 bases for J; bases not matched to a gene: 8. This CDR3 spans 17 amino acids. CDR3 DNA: TGCGCCAGCAGCCAAGTCGGCAGGGGGAATTCCAAAAACATTCAGTACTTC. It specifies CASSQVGRGNSKNIQYF.

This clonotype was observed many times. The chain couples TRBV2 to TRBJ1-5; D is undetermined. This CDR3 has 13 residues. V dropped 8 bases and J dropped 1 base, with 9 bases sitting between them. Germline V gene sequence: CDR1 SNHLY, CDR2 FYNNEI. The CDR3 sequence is CASGPGSNQPQHF. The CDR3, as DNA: TGTGCCAGCGGTCCGGGGAGCAATCAGCCCCAGCATTTT.

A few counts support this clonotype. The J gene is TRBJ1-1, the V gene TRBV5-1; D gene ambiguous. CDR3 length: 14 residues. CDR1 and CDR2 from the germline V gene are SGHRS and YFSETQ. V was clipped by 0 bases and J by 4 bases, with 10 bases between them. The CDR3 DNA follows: TGCGCCAGCAGCTTGGACGGAGCTTCCACTGAAGCTTTCTTT. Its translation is CASSLDGASTEAFF.

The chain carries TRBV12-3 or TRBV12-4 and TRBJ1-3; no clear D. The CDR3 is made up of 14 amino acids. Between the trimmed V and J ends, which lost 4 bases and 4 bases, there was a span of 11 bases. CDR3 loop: CASSYQSTGNTIYF. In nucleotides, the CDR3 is TGTGCCAGCAGTTATCAGTCGACGGGAAACACCATATATTTT.

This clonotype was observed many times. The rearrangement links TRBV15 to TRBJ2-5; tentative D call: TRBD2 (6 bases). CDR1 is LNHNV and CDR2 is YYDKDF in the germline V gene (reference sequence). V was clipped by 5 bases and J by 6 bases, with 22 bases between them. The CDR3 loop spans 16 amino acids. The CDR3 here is CATSPLEGDSSQTQYF. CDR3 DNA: TGTGCCACCAGCCCCCTAGAAGGGGACTCTTCGCAGACCCAGTACTTC.

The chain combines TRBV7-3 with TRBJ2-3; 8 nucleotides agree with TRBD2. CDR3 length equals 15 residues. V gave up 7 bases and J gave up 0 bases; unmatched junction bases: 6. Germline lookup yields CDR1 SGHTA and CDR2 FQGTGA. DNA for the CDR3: TGTGCCAGCACCCATAGCGGGGAGAGCACAGATACGCAGTATTTT. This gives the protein CASTHSGESTDTQYF.

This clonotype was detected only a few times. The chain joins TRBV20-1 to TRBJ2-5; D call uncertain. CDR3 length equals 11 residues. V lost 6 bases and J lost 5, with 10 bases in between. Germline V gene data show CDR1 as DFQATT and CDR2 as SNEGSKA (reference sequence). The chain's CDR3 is CSAPKGETQYF. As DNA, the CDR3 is TGCAGTGCGCCGAAAGGGGAGACCCAGTACTTC.

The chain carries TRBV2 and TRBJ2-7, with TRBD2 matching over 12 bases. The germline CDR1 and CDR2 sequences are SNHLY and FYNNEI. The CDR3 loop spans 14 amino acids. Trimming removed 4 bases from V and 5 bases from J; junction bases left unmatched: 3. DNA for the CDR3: TGTGCCAGCAGTGTGACTAGCGGGGGACACGAGCAGTACTTC. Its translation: CASSVTSGGHEQYF.

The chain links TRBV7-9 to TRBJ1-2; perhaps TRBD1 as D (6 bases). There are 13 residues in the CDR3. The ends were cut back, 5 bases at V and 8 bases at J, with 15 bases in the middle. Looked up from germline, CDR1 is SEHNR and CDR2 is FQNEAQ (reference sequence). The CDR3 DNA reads TGTGCCAGCAGCCCAGTCGGGGGGGGCGGCTACACCTTC. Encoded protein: CASSPVGGGGYTF.

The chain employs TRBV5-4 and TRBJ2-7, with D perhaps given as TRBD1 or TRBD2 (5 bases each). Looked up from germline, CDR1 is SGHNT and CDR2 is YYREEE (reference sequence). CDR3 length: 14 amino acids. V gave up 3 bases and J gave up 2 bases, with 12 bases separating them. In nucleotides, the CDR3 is TGTGCCAGCAGCTCCGGGACGGCCACCTACGAGCAGTACTTC. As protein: CASSSGTATYEQYF.

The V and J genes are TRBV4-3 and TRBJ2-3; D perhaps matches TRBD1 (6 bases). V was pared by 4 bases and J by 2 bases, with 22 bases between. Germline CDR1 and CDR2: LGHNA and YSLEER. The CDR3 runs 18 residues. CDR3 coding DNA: TGCGCCAGCAGCCTCGAACTCTTACAGGGTGTAGCCACAGATACGCAGTATTTT. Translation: CASSLELLQGVATDTQYF.

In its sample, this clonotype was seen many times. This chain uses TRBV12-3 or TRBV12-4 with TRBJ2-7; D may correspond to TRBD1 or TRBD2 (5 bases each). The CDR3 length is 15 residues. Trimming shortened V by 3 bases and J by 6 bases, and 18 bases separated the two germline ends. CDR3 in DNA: TGTGCCAGCAGTTTCACCGGGGACCCCCGGGCCGAGCAGTACTTC. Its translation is CASSFTGDPRAEQYF.

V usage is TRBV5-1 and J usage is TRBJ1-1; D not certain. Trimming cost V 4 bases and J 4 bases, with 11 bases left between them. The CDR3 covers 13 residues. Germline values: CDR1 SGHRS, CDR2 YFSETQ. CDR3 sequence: CASSREVGTEAFF. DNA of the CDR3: TGCGCCAGCAGCCGTGAGGTTGGCACTGAAGCTTTCTTT.

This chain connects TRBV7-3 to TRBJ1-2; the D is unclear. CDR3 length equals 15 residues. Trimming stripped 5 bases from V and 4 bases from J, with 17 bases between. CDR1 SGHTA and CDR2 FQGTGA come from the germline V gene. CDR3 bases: TGTGCCAGCAGCCCTTCGGACGGCGGATCCTATGGCTACACCTTC. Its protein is CASSPSDGGSYGYTF.